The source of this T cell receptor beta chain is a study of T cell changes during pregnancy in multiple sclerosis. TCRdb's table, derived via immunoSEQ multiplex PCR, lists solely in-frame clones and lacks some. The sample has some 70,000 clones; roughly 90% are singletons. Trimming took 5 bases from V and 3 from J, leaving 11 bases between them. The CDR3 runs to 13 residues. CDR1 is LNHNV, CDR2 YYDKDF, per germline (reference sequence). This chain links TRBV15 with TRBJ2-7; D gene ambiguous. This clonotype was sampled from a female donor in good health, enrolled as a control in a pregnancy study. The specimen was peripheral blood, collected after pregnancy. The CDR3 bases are TGTGCCACCAGCGCTAAGACGGGCTACGAGCAGTACTTC. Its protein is CATSAKTGYEQYF.